The entry below describes one TCR beta chain. The target antigen is unknown. The sample originates from a study of cytomegalovirus exposure and HLA in healthy donors. Points from the study as a whole: V- and J-gene trimming of TCR beta was linked (in a later analysis) to a missense DCLRE1C variant. Indistinguishability led to the exclusion of some V segments, TRBV6-2 and TRBV6-3 included. The majority of TCR sequences were rare, yet some public TCRs appeared in many donors.

Germline V gene data show CDR1 as SNHLY and CDR2 as FYNNEI. CDR3 size: 14 residues. The V and J ends lost 3 bases and 8 bases respectively, with 16 bases between them. A multiplex PCR was run with 60 Vbeta primers and 13 Jbeta primers. Repertoires were generated with immunoSEQ multiplex PCR, while TCRdb's copy carries only in-frame clones and drops some. The data hold more than 100,000 clones, with around 76% observed a single time. The source of this sequence is a woman between 18 and 29 years old in good health and CMV-seropositive. The gene calls are TRBV2 and TRBJ1-2; TRBD1 might be the D (6 bases). Sequencing input: PBMCs. The CDR3 region has the DNA TGTGCCAGCAGTGAGTCAGGGGAGCTGCGAGGCTACACCTTC. Encoded protein: CASSESGELRGYTF. Together with reference TRBV2 and TRBJ1-2, the CDR3 gives the full variable domain: EPEVTQTPSHQVTQMGQEVILRCVPISNHLYFYWYRQILGQKVEFLVSFYNNEISEKSEIFDDQFSVERPDGSNFTLKIRSTKLEDSAMYFCASSESGELRGYTFGSGTRLTVV.